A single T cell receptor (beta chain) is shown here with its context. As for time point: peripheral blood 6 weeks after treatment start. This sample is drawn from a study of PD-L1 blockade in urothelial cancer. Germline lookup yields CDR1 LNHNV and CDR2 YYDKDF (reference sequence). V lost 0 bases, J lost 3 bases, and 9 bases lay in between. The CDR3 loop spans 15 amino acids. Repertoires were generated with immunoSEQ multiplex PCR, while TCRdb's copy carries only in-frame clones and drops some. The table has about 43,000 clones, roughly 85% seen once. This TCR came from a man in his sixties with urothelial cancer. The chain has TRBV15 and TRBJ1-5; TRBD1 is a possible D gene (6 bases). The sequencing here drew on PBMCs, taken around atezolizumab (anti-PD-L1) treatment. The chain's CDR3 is CATSRDRGINQPQHF. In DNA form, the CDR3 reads TGTGCCACCAGCAGAGACAGGGGTATCAATCAGCCCCAGCATTTT.